The 22 T cell receptor beta chains below were found in one sample sequenced in a study of cytomegalovirus exposure and HLA in healthy donors (dated 2017 in TCRdb). The library relied on the immunoSEQ multiplex PCR assay. TCRdb re-hosts the immuneACCESS table, in-frame sequences only. Its copies lack some clones; in the studies checked, an unresolved V gene accounts for under half of them, and the cause for the rest is not known. This sample is represented by roughly 280,000 clones; 80% to 90% of them were singletons. 1% of the sample is in the top ten clones. The specimen was PBMCs. The receptors come from a woman between 18 and 29 years old in good health and CMV-seronegative.

The J gene is TRBJ1-1, the V gene TRBV9, with 8 nucleotides matching TRBD1. Trimming at V came to 3 bases and at J to 3 bases, leaving 1 base not matched to a gene. This CDR3 spans 13 amino acids. Germline V gives CDR1 SGDLS, CDR2 YYNGEE. The CDR3 loop is CASSATGDTEAFF. Written as DNA, the CDR3 is TGTGCCAGCAGCGCGACAGGGGACACTGAAGCTTTCTTT.

This clone was found once. The chain recombines TRBV6-5 with TRBJ1-5; a possible D gene is TRBD1 (6 bases). Between the trimmed V and J ends, which lost 6 bases and 1 base, there was a span of 13 bases. Looked up from germline, CDR1 is MNHEY and CDR2 is SVGAGI. The CDR3 totals 15 residues. In DNA, the CDR3 is TGTGCCAGCAGAAAACAGGGTCTCAGCAATCAGCCCCAGCATTTT. Protein: CASRKQGLSNQPQHF.

This chain uses TRBV30 with TRBJ1-5, with D tentatively TRBD1 (6 bases). V shed 2 bases and J shed 7 bases, with 18 bases lying between them. CDR3 length: 15 amino acids. Germline loops: CDR1 GTSNPN, CDR2 SVGIG (reference sequence). This CDR3 reads CAWSSGHPRQQPQHF. In DNA, the CDR3 is TGTGCCTGGAGTTCGGGACACCCCAGACAGCAGCCCCAGCATTTT. Looking up the rest from reference TRBV30 and TRBJ1-5 gives the full variable domain: SQTIHQWPATLVQPVGSPLSLECTVEGTSNPNLYWYRQAAGRGLQLLFYSVGIGQISSEVPQNLSASRPQDRQFILSSKKLLLSDSGFYLCAWSSGHPRQQPQHFGDGTRLSIL.

Note on this clone: At one boundary the junction diverges from the germline segment, which might be a read error. The J gene is TRBJ1-3, the V gene TRBV7-9, with TRBD1 matching 7 bases. CDR3 size: 14 residues. Germline CDR1 and CDR2: SEHNR and FQNEAQ (reference sequence). CDR3 coding DNA: TGTGCCAGCAGCGACTCCACGAGCGGCGCGGGACAGCAATTT. This gives the protein CASSDSTSGAGQQF.

This chain connects TRBV4-1 to TRBJ1-1; D is ambiguous. There are 13 residues in the CDR3. Deletions cut 2 bases from V and 5 bases from J, with 9 bases between. Germline CDR1 MGHRA, CDR2 YSYEKL. CDR3 nucleotide sequence: TGCGCCAGCAGCCAACCCGGGGTTACTGAAGCTTTCTTT. Its translation is CASSQPGVTEAFF.

V is TRBV9 and J is TRBJ1-2; possibly TRBD1 for D (5 bases). Trimming took off 4 bases at V and 1 base at J, with 8 bases between the two ends. The CDR3 has 13 residues. In germline, CDR1 is SGDLS, CDR2 YYNGEE. The CDR3 DNA is TGTGCCAGCAGCCCGGACATTAACTATGGCTACACCTTC. Its protein product is CASSPDINYGYTF.

The V gene is TRBV7-3, the J gene TRBJ2-5; 7 bases align to TRBD2. The ends lost 4 bases at V and 4 bases at J; junction bases unmatched: 9. CDR1 and CDR2 from the germline V gene are SGHTA and FQGTGA. This CDR3 spans 15 amino acids. CDR3 DNA sequence: TGTGCCAGCAGCTCGGGAGGTGGGAGTGGAGAGACCCAGTACTTC. This translates into CASSSGGGSGETQYF.

This clone was seen only once. This CDR3 reads CAINQALSYSDYGYTF. In nucleotides, the CDR3 is TGTGCCATCAACCAGGCCTTAAGCTACTCTGACTATGGCTACACCTTC. The V gene is TRBV10-3, the J gene TRBJ1-2; no reliable D call. The CDR3 covers 16 residues. V was shortened by 7 bases and J by 3 bases, with 21 bases between the two germline ends. The V gene's germline CDR1 is ENHRY and CDR2 SYGVKD.

This clone was counted at least ten times. Other DNA sequences in this specimen translate into the identical CDR3. The chain has TRBV6-5 and TRBJ1-2; 7 bases are a match to TRBD1. Germline V gene sequence: CDR1 MNHEY, CDR2 SVGAGI. V lost 6 bases and J lost 4; bases outside the gene matches: 5. The CDR3 is 13 amino acids. CDR3 protein: CASRPGTAYGYTF. CDR3 bases: TGTGCCAGCAGACCTGGGACAGCCTATGGCTACACCTTC.

The rearrangement links TRBV5-1 to TRBJ1-1; a possible D gene is TRBD1 (5 bases). Germline CDR1 reads SGHRS; CDR2 reads YFSETQ. Trimming shortened V by 3 bases and J by 3 bases, and 18 bases separated the two germline ends. The CDR3 sequence is 16 residues long. DNA for the CDR3: TGCGCCAGCAGCTCTATCCTCCAGGGTCAGGACACTGAAGCTTTCTTT. Translating it yields CASSSILQGQDTEAFF.

The chain recombines TRBV28 with TRBJ1-2; the D gene is possibly TRBD1 (5 bases). From germline, CDR1 is MDHEN and CDR2 SYDVKM. The CDR3 sequence is 17 residues long. V shed 2 bases and J shed 7 bases, with 23 bases lying between them. The CDR3 reads CASSLQGDVTNWSGYTF. CDR3 DNA sequence: TGTGCCAGCAGTTTACAGGGTGATGTAACAAACTGGAGTGGCTACACCTTC.

There are many counts of this clone. This sequence joins TRBV5-1 and TRBJ2-7; a possible D gene is TRBD1 (6 bases). CDR3 length equals 13 residues. V shed 4 bases and J shed 0 bases, with 8 bases lying between them. Germline V gives CDR1 SGHRS, CDR2 YFSETQ. The CDR3 loop is CASSTGNSYEQYF. The CDR3 region has the DNA TGCGCCAGCAGCACAGGGAACTCCTACGAGCAGTACTTC. Full variable domain (remainder filled in from reference TRBV5-1 and TRBJ2-7): KAGVTQTPRYLIKTRGQQVTLSCSPISGHRSVSWYQQTPGQGLQFLFEYFSETQRNKGNFPGRFSGRQFSNSRSEMNVSTLELGDSALYLCASSTGNSYEQYFGPGTRLTVT.

This clone has only one observation. The rearrangement links TRBV5-1 to TRBJ1-1; D not certain. This CDR3 spans 14 amino acids. Deletions cut 0 bases from V and 2 bases from J, with 8 bases between. Germline V lookup: CDR1 SGHRS, CDR2 YFSETQ. The CDR3, as DNA: TGCGCCAGCAGCTTGGGGGAGGGAAACACTGAAGCTTTCTTT. Residues: CASSLGEGNTEAFF.

The J gene is TRBJ1-2, the V gene TRBV5-1; the D gene is possibly TRBD1 (6 bases). The CDR3 is 14 residues long. V was clipped by 3 bases and J by 7 bases, with 16 bases between them. CDR1 and CDR2 from the germline V gene are SGHRS and YFSETQ. The CDR3 DNA is TGCGCCAGCAGCTCGGGACAACCCCTCGCTGGCTACACCTTC. This gives the protein CASSSGQPLAGYTF.

The chain carries TRBV2 and TRBJ2-5; a weak D match, TRBD2 (6 bases). CDR1 and CDR2 from the germline V gene are SNHLY and FYNNEI. The CDR3 length is 16 residues. V lost 2 bases to trimming and J lost 5 bases, with 18 bases between them. The CDR3 sequence: CASSERGPTGLETQYF. CDR3 DNA: TGTGCCAGCAGTGAAAGGGGTCCTACGGGACTGGAGACCCAGTACTTC.

This clone has just a few counts. V and J are TRBV28 and TRBJ2-7; D possibly corresponds to TRBD1 (5 bases). The CDR3 has 13 amino acids. Trimming cost V 5 bases and J 3 bases, with 11 bases left between them. Germline CDR1 and CDR2: MDHEN and SYDVKM. CDR3 in DNA: TGTGCCAGCAGTCCACATCAGGGCTACGAGCAGTACTTC. It translates to CASSPHQGYEQYF.

The chain couples TRBV5-4 to TRBJ2-3; 11 bases match TRBD2. Germline V gene sequence: CDR1 SGHNT, CDR2 YYREEE (reference sequence). The J segment lost 3 bases and the V segment lost 3 bases, leaving 12 bases of the junction unmatched. The CDR3 is 18 residues long. CDR3 loop: CASSSSLLAGVRTDTQYF. As DNA, the CDR3 is TGTGCCAGCAGCTCCTCCTTACTAGCGGGGGTTAGGACAGATACGCAGTATTTT.

V is TRBV5-4 and J is TRBJ1-4; 7 nucleotides agree with TRBD1. This CDR3 region has 16 residues. Germline values: CDR1 SGHNT, CDR2 YYREEE (reference sequence). The V and J ends lost 3 bases and 0 bases, in that order; junction bases with no gene match: 5. The chain's CDR3 is CASSWDGTATNEKLFF. DNA for the CDR3: TGTGCCAGCAGCTGGGATGGGACAGCAACTAATGAAAAACTGTTTTTT.

The J gene is TRBJ2-4, the V gene TRBV30; D is possibly TRBD1 (5 bases). The V and J ends lost 0 bases and 8 bases respectively, with 11 bases between them. The CDR3 has 13 residues. The germline gives CDR1 GTSNPN, CDR2 SVGIG (reference sequence). The chain's CDR3 is CAWSVGQGDIQYF. CDR3 nucleotide sequence: TGTGCCTGGAGTGTCGGGCAGGGCGACATTCAGTACTTC.

The CDR3 DNA reads TGTGCCAGCAGCCTAGGGAGCTCCTATAATTCACCCCTCCACTTT. Amino acid sequence: CASSLGSSYNSPLHF. V is TRBV7-9 and J is TRBJ1-6; D call uncertain. Trimming removed 5 bases at V and 0 bases at J, with 8 bases between. This CDR3 is built from 15 residues. The germline V gene has CDR1 SEHNR and CDR2 FQNEAQ (reference sequence). The full variable domain, rest sourced from reference TRBV7-9 and TRBJ1-6, is DTGVSQNPRHKITKRGQNVTFRCDPISEHNRLYWYRQTLGQGPEFLTYFQNEAQLEKSRLLSDRFSAERPKGSFSTLEIQRTEQGDSAMYLCASSLGSSYNSPLHFGNGTRLTVT.

The chain joins TRBV11-2 to TRBJ2-7, with D perhaps TRBD2 (5 bases). CDR1 is SGHAT, CDR2 FQNNGV, per germline. Trimming took off 5 bases at V and 2 bases at J, with 13 bases between the two ends. This CDR3 has 14 amino acids. CDR3 sequence: CASSEEDFAYEQYF. The CDR3 region has the DNA TGTGCCAGCAGCGAAGAGGACTTCGCCTACGAGCAGTACTTC.

The CDR3 coding sequence is TGTGCCAGCAGTTACGGAGACAGCACAGATACGCAGTATTTT. As protein: CASSYGDSTDTQYF. The V gene is TRBV6-5, the J gene TRBJ2-3; D gene unclear. Germline CDR1 reads MNHEY; CDR2 reads SVGAGI. Trimming took 2 bases from V and 0 from J, leaving 6 bases between them. There are 14 residues in the CDR3.